The rows below give T cell receptor beta chains drawn from one sample of a study of T cell changes during pregnancy in multiple sclerosis. TCRdb's table, derived via immunoSEQ multiplex PCR, lists solely in-frame clones and lacks some. The sample lists fewer than 75,000 clones, around 93% occurring once. Sequenced material: peripheral blood, taken after pregnancy. Receptor source: a female donor in good health, enrolled as a control in a pregnancy study. CDR3s include the opening cysteine and the closing phenylalanine or tryptophan. A D gene is named only where the DNA matches it firmly. Rows may omit the clone size; those that give it use once, few, many or a size class.

d_call j_call clone_size v_call cdr3_aa cdr3_nt
- TRBJ2-3 - TRBV4-3 CASSQDRAGDTQYF TGCGCCAGCAGCCAAGATCGGGCAGGGGATACGCAGTATTTT
- TRBJ2-5 - TRBV18 CASSTTPRGIGETQYF TGTGCCAGCTCAACAACACCGAGGGGGATCGGGGAGACCCAGTACTTC
- TRBJ2-2 - TRBV19 CASSVHSDPRGTGELFF TGTGCCAGTAGTGTACACTCCGATCCTCGGGGCACCGGGGAGCTGTTTTTT
- TRBJ2-7 - TRBV4-3 CASSQEAEGADRAYEQYF TGCGCCAGCAGCCAAGAAGCCGAAGGGGCCGATCGTGCCTACGAGCAGTACTTC
- TRBJ1-1 - TRBV5-1 CASSGQKNTEAFF TGCGCCAGCAGCGGACAGAAGAACACTGAAGCTTTCTTT
- TRBJ1-2 - TRBV2 CASMTPRTVNYGYTF TGTGCCAGCATGACCCCCCGGACAGTTAACTATGGCTACACCTTC
- TRBJ2-3 - TRBV7-2 CASSLSLGGLTDTQYF TGTGCCAGCAGCTTATCTCTGGGGGGGCTGACAGATACGCAGTATTTT
- TRBJ2-1 - TRBV2 CASRLGGGNEQFF TGTGCCAGCAGATTGGGAGGCGGGAATGAGCAGTTCTTC
- TRBJ2-1 - TRBV11-2 CASSVLDFSYNEQFF TGTGCCAGCAGTGTTTTGGACTTCTCCTACAATGAGCAGTTCTTC
TRBD1 TRBJ1-5 few TRBV30 CAWSVGTGLNQPQHF TGTGCCTGGAGTGTCGGGACAGGACTGAATCAGCCCCAGCATTTT
- TRBJ2-7 - TRBV5-1 CASSLGSSYEQYF TGCGCCAGCAGCTTGGGCAGCTCCTACGAGCAGTACTTC
TRBD1 TRBJ2-1 - TRBV14 CASSQVSGQGAYEQFF TGTGCCAGCAGCCAAGTGTCCGGACAGGGGGCGTATGAGCAGTTCTTC
TRBD1 TRBJ2-1 - TRBV6-5 CASTPRQGLFEQFF TGTGCCAGCACGCCGAGACAGGGATTGTTTGAGCAGTTCTTC
TRBD1 TRBJ1-3 - TRBV27 CASSARPPGGLTSGNTIYF TGTGCCAGCAGTGCCCGGCCCCCAGGGGGCCTAACTTCTGGAAACACCATATATTTT
TRBD1 TRBJ2-3 - TRBV15 CATSRDRGQGALGTDTQYF TGTGCCACCAGCAGAGATAGGGGACAGGGGGCATTAGGGACAGATACGCAGTATTTT
- TRBJ2-2 - TRBV27 CASSSFALRRVNTGELFF TGTGCCAGCAGCTCTTTTGCCCTCAGACGGGTGAACACCGGGGAGCTGTTTTTT
TRBD2 TRBJ2-5 few TRBV7-8 CASSLRPSGGIQETQYF TGTGCCAGCAGCTTAAGGCCTAGCGGGGGAATCCAAGAGACCCAGTACTTC
- TRBJ2-6 once TRBV4-2 CASSQDSSGANVLTF TGTGCCAGCAGCCAAGACAGCTCTGGGGCCAACGTCCTGACTTTC
TRBD1 TRBJ1-2 once TRBV30 CAWSADRAGGYTF TGTGCCTGGAGTGCGGACAGGGCTGGCGGCTACACCTTC
- TRBJ2-7 - TRBV19 CASSLIIGTSYEQYF TGTGCCAGTAGTCTGATTATCGGGACAAGTTACGAGCAGTACTTC
TRBD1 TRBJ2-7 - TRBV6-5 CASSRDRGYEQYF TGTGCCAGCAGCCGTGACAGGGGATACGAGCAGTACTTC
- TRBJ1-2 - TRBV10-3 CAISELQTNYGYTF TGTGCCATCAGTGAATTACAGACTAACTATGGCTACACCTTC
- TRBJ2-3 - TRBV5-6 CASSLAAGAPTDTQYF TGTGCCAGCAGCTTGGCGGCGGGGGCCCCCACAGATACGCAGTATTTT
TRBD2 TRBJ2-1 - TRBV4-2 CASSQGLAGGLEQFF TGTGCCAGCAGCCAAGGGCTAGCGGGGGGGCTAGAGCAGTTCTTC
- TRBJ2-3 - TRBV4-1 CASSQIGGRTDTQYF TGCGCCAGCAGCCAGATCGGAGGACGCACAGATACGCAGTATTTT